This section outlines one TCR beta chain sequence together with its context. This clonotype was found many times. The target of this receptor is not known. The record has no base qualities; no much larger clone is one base away. These data come from a study of T cells after yellow fever vaccination (dated by TCRdb to about 2019). Describing the broader study: Libraries from fractions with low cell numbers were prepared with the SMART-Seq v4 Ultra Low Input RNA kit. To track T-cell clones before and after primary and booster YFV17D yellow fever vaccination, bulk TCR alpha and beta repertoires were sequenced longitudinally. Two healthy male donors, one aged 18 to 30 and one aged 30 to 40 years, were included in the cohort. Blood was drawn at multiple timepoints before and after primary and secondary immunization, with bulk PBMC replicates and cell subsets isolated.

The treatment or condition label on this specimen signifies: live attenuated yellow fever vaccine strain. Two biological replicates of bulk PBMCs were collected at each blood-draw timepoint. A standard Ficoll-Paque protocol was used to isolate PBMCs from peripheral blood. TriZol was used to extract RNA from bulk PBMCs, from CD4 and CD8 fractions, and from dextramer-positive and dextramer-negative fractions. TCRdb names Illumina NovaSeq 6000 as the instrument used. TCR cDNA was synthesized by 5'RACE template switching, which introduced a universal primer site and unique molecular identifiers. Priming of cDNA synthesis was performed from both the TCR alpha and TCR beta constant segments. Library amplification used two PCR steps, and the second PCR step added sample barcodes and sequencing adapters. Sequencing of libraries was done on Illumina HiSeq 2500 (2x100 bp) or NovaSeq (2x150 bp). The authors' analysis ran thus. MIGEC was used to demultiplex reads and collapse the reads into UMI consensus sequences, and MiXCR was used for V(D)J alignment. Clonotypes responding to the vaccine were identified with edgeR on replicate PBMC samples, with the criteria of FDR below 0.01 and a log2 fold change above 5 up to day 15. Each bulk clonotype was labeled CD4 or CD8 based on which sequenced repertoire, CD4 or CD8, contained the clonotype at higher abundance. TCRdb reanalyzed the raw reads on its own, using fastp at Q25 for trimming and MiXCR for clone calling, and kept in-frame beta chains. Rows with one shared CDR3 protein collapse into an entry with the most common genes and DNA. It is TCRdb's table, rather than the study itself, that gives the V and J calls and clone size. In all, the sample holds around 310,000 distinct CDR3 sequences, and 3.5% to 4.5% of those were seen once. 15% to 20% of the sample rests with the top ten.

The paper's findings and limits, for the study overall: Because only two donors were included in the study, the extent to which the findings can be generalized is limited. The secondary T-cell response was weaker than the primary response but faster, peaking on day 5 instead of day 15. A small share of clonotypes occurred in both CD4 and CD8 compartments, likely arising from convergent recombination. FACS-sorted repertoires could contain abundant contaminating clonotypes from the bulk population, so computational filtering was required. Most clones expanded after primary vaccination were re-detected after the booster (approximately 95% of CD4 and approximately 89% of CD8), suggesting broad memory maintenance.

Relative to germline, V is 4 bases shorter and J is 3 bases shorter, with 18 bases between their ends. The cysteine opens and the phenylalanine closes a CDR3 of 17 amino acids. Only CDR3 DNA remains: 51 bases, in frame from the first base. For CDR1 and CDR2, the germline V gene lists LGHNA and YNFKEQ. The chain was built from TRBV4-2 and TRBJ1-4; a tentative D call is TRBD1 (6 bases match). Sample: PBMCs, taken 15 days after the yellow fever booster vaccination. This sequence was found in a man aged 18 to 30 who received the YFV17D yellow fever vaccine. CDR3 loop: CASSRNAQGSPNEKLFF. In nucleotides, the sequence is TGTGCCAGCAGCCGGAACGCTCAGGGGTCTCCTAATGAAAAACTGTTTTTT.